This TCR beta chain emerged from a study of blood T cell repertoires in COVID-19 (dated by TCRdb to 2020 to 2022). Concerning the study at large: The collaborator samples originated in the United States, Italy and Spain and spanned the acute and convalescent phases of COVID-19. The repertoires were made available in a free public database intended to serve as a resource for research on the immune response to SARS-CoV-2. The prospective study material was composed of cDNA or gDNA derived from T cells, B-cell-depleted T cells, or PBMCs. Deeply sampled blood TCRbeta repertoires from subjects exposed to, actively infected with, or recovered from COVID-19 were included in the dataset. A de-identified subject ID, COVID-19 status, age in years and sex were almost always included in the sample metadata. Samples were obtained from the ongoing ImmuneRACE study (first 160 participants) and from approximately 1,200 subjects provided by 6 global collaborators. Where HLA class I and class II types were available, the types were taken from metadata supplied by the sample provider, not from assay-based typing.

The CDR3 runs 14 residues from the cysteine to the phenylalanine. Of the read, only the CDR3 DNA is kept; its 42 bases are in frame from base 1. For this chain, trimming is 9 bases at the V end and 4 bases at the J end, and the number of junction bases without a gene match is 6. In the germline V gene (reference sequence), CDR1 corresponds to LNHDA and CDR2 to SQIVND. TCRbeta CDR3 regions were amplified from genomic DNA by means of the immunoSEQ Assay, a bias-controlled multiplex PCR. As for the original processing: Nucleated cell counts per sample were estimated from amplification of reference gene primers within the assay. To quantify the absolute abundance of each unique TCRbeta CDR3 rearrangement, sequence reads were collapsed and filtered. For each sample, productive Simpson clonality was calculated as the square root of Simpson's diversity index over productive rearrangements. TCRdb took over this immuneACCESS table, retaining in-frame rearrangements with V and J assigned. Such tables are incomplete; in checked studies, under half of the missing clones stem from an unresolved V gene, and the remainder is unexplained. D and trimming come from the DNA, and the V and J calls and clone size come from that table. In this sample the table shows 200,000 or so clones, around 80% of which occur a single time. The top ten clonotypes cover around 6.9% of the sample.

Beyond this particular receptor, the publication reports: The amount of clinical and demographic metadata varied by source and participant and was provided uncurated.

About this clone: Its specific antigen is unknown. Base qualities were left out, and no much larger clone turns up one base away.

Each collaborating institution followed its own protocols to collect whole blood in K2EDTA tubes. For TCRbeta analysis, collaborators shipped samples in one of three forms: frozen whole blood, isolated PBMCs, or DNA extracted from either of those sample types. Sample: peripheral blood. The chain joins TRBV19 to TRBJ1-4, and 9 bases in between align with TRBD1. The clonotype was recovered from a human donor with acute or convalescent COVID-19. The donor label of this sample is uncertain. This receptor carries the CDR3 CASRQGDGNEKLFF. The DNA is as follows: TGTGCCAGCCGACAGGGGGATGGTAATGAAAAACTGTTTTTT.